A single sample is the source of the 14 T cell receptor beta chains below, sequenced in a study of blood T cell repertoires in COVID-19. The repertoire was sequenced with immunoSEQ multiplex PCR; TCRdb's copy has only in-frame clones and lacks some. The sample lists around 200,000 clones, around 82% occurring once. The material sequenced was peripheral blood. Receptors originate from a man aged 40-55 years with active or convalescent COVID-19.

The rearrangement uses TRBV6-5 and TRBJ1-1, with D tentatively TRBD1 (6 bases). V was shortened by 5 bases and J by 2 bases, with 12 bases between the two germline ends. The germline gives CDR1 MNHEY, CDR2 SVGAGI. This CDR3 has 14 amino acids. DNA of the CDR3: TGTGCCAGCAGTCTACAGGGCGTAAACACTGAAGCTTTCTTT. Translated, it gives CASSLQGVNTEAFF.

This chain uses TRBV11-2 with TRBJ2-1, with 7 bases identical to TRBD2. The CDR3 is made up of 17 amino acids. From germline, CDR1 is SGHAT and CDR2 FQNNGV. V gave up 1 base and J gave up 4 bases; unmatched junction bases: 10. The CDR3 DNA follows: TGTGCCAGCAGCTTAGTTATGTCGGGGGGACTATACAATGAGCAGTTCTTC. This sequence encodes CASSLVMSGGLYNEQFF.

The V and J genes are TRBV2 and TRBJ2-2; weak D call: TRBD2 (5 bases). The CDR3 has 12 amino acids. The germline CDR1 and CDR2 sequences are SNHLY and FYNNEI. V was shortened by 10 bases and J by 3 bases, with 9 bases between the two germline ends. The CDR3 DNA sequence: TGTGCCACGGACTCTTACACCGGGGAGCTGTTTTTT. Amino acid sequence: CATDSYTGELFF.

This rearrangement joins TRBV5-1 to TRBJ2-1, with 15 positions matching TRBD2. CDR1 SGHRS and CDR2 YFSETQ come from the germline V gene. Trimming cost V 0 bases and J 2 bases; bases outside gene matches: 6. The CDR3 consists of 19 residues. CDR3 residues: CASSLAKGLAGGPYNEQFF. DNA of the CDR3: TGCGCCAGCAGCTTGGCCAAAGGACTAGCGGGAGGGCCCTACAATGAGCAGTTCTTC.

This clone was seen just once. The chain couples TRBV19 to TRBJ2-1; D call uncertain. This CDR3 spans 14 amino acids. The ends were cut back, 6 bases at V and 8 bases at J, with 17 bases in the middle. Per the germline V gene, CDR1 is LNHDA and CDR2 is SQIVND (reference sequence). CDR3 sequence (DNA): TGTGCCAGTAGCCTTGGCCACGGGTGGGATGAGCAGTTCTTC. This codes for CASSLGHGWDEQFF. The whole variable domain, remainder taken from reference TRBV19 and TRBJ2-1, is DGGITQSPKYLFRKEGQNVTLSCEQNLNHDAMYWYRQDPGQGLRLIYYSQIVNDFQKGDIAEGYSVSREKKESFPLTVTSAQKNPTAFYLCASSLGHGWDEQFFGPGTRLTVL.

J is TRBJ2-4 and V is TRBV3-1 (or the pseudogene TRBV3-2), with D perhaps TRBD1 (6 bases). V dropped 1 base and J dropped 7 bases, with 8 bases sitting between them. CDR1 LGHDT and CDR2 YNNKEL come from the germline V gene (reference sequence). The CDR3 is 13 residues long. The CDR3 sequence is CASSQAGANIQYF. In nucleotides, the CDR3 is TGTGCCAGCAGCCAAGCAGGGGCCAACATTCAGTACTTC.

This chain connects TRBV3-1 (or the pseudogene TRBV3-2) to TRBJ1-2; TRBD1 matches at 7 bases. The CDR3 totals 13 residues. The J segment lost 7 bases and the V segment lost 3 bases, leaving 5 bases of the junction unmatched. Germline loops: CDR1 LGHDT, CDR2 YNNKEL (reference sequence). The CDR3 region is CASSQNRQGGYTF. Written as DNA, the CDR3 is TGTGCCAGCAGCCAGAATCGACAGGGTGGCTACACCTTC.

The chain joins TRBV7-9 to TRBJ1-2; 9 positions match TRBD1. CDR3 length: 16 amino acids. Germline V gene lookup returns CDR1 SEHNR and CDR2 FQNEAQ (reference sequence). Unmatched junction bases numbered 10, after V lost 2 bases and J lost 6 bases. CDR3: CASSLLVQGADNGYTF. In DNA, the CDR3 is TGTGCCAGCAGCTTATTGGTACAGGGGGCTGATAATGGCTACACCTTC.

The chain couples TRBV9 to TRBJ2-7, with a tentative D call TRBD2 (5 bases). CDR3 length equals 15 residues. The germline gives CDR1 SGDLS, CDR2 YYNGEE. V lost 3 bases to trimming and J lost 0 bases, with 13 bases between them. In DNA form, the CDR3 reads TGTGCCAGCAGCGAAAGCGGTACCAGCTCCTACGAGCAGTACTTC. This sequence encodes CASSESGTSSYEQYF. Drawing the rest from reference TRBV9 and TRBJ2-7, the complete variable domain is DSGVTQTPKHLITATGQRVTLRCSPRSGDLSVYWYQQSLDQGLQFLIQYYNGEERAKGNILERFSAQQFPDLHSELNLSSLELGDSALYFCASSESGTSSYEQYFGPGTRLTVT.

The V gene is TRBV4-3, the J gene TRBJ1-4; possibly TRBD1 for D (5 bases). The CDR3 is 15 residues long. From germline, CDR1 is LGHNA and CDR2 YSLEER. V dropped 3 bases and J dropped 5 bases, with 13 bases sitting between them. CDR3 coding DNA: TGCGCCAGCAGCCAGGGGGACTGGGCCAATGAAAAACTGTTTTTT. Translating it yields CASSQGDWANEKLFF.

V gene TRBV12-3 or TRBV12-4 combines with J gene TRBJ1-1; no reliable D call. Trimming cost V 7 bases and J 2 bases, with 11 bases left between them. This CDR3 contains 13 residues. The CDR3 DNA reads as TGTGCCAGCAACCAACACCCAAACACTGAAGCTTTCTTT. This codes for CASNQHPNTEAFF.

V gene TRBV18 combines with J gene TRBJ2-1; 7 bases are a match to TRBD1. The CDR3 has 14 residues. Germline CDR1 KGHSH, CDR2 LQKENI. The junction had 7 bases not matched to a gene; V was cut back by 6 bases and J by 5 bases. CDR3 residues: CASSPSTGDNEQFF. The CDR3 DNA reads TGTGCCAGCTCCCCGTCCACAGGGGACAATGAGCAGTTCTTC.

The chain carries TRBV30 and TRBJ2-4, with TRBD2 identical over 7 bases. Unmatched junction bases numbered 2, after V lost 2 bases and J lost 1 base. CDR1 is GTSNPN, CDR2 SVGIG, per germline (reference sequence). The CDR3 runs to 14 residues. CDR3 region: CAWSSGIAKNIQYF. DNA for the CDR3: TGTGCCTGGAGTAGCGGGATTGCCAAAAACATTCAGTACTTC.

The genes are TRBV29-1 and TRBJ1-3; D not certain. The CDR3 loop spans 13 amino acids. V lost 5 bases and J lost 3, with 11 bases in between. Germline CDR1 is SQVTM and CDR2 is ANQGSEA. CDR3 DNA sequence: TGCAGCGTTTGGGCAGATTTTGGAAACACCATATATTTT. It specifies CSVWADFGNTIYF.